The clone carrying this TCR beta chain is a singleton in its sample. This record comes from a study of T cell repertoires in ileal Crohn's disease. Turning to the study itself: 30% to 40% were active smokers at surgery; median disease duration was about 7.5 years. Surgery for a complication: stricturing in 61%, penetrating in about 39%. Biopsies of the neoterminal ileum at postoperative colonoscopy form M6 samples.

The CDR3 sequence is 14 residues long. The germline V and J ends were trimmed by 6 bases and 3 bases, with 15 bases remaining between them. Per germline, CDR1 KGHSH and CDR2 LQKENI. Time point defined: neoterminal ileum biopsy at postoperative endoscopy, about 6 months after surgery. This table comes from immunoSEQ multiplex PCR, and its TCRdb copy is limited to in-frame clones, with some not included. This table holds some 9,200 clones, roughly 85% found once. The receptor was derived from an adult with Crohn's disease. Source material: ileal tissue. The chain uses TRBV18 and TRBJ2-7, with a possible D match to TRBD2 (6 bases). The CDR3 coding sequence is TGTGCCAGCTCCCTGTGGAGGAGGGACTACGAGCAGTACTTC. This codes for CASSLWRRDYEQYF.